Below, 4 T cell receptor beta chains from the same sample are listed, as sequenced in a study of CD8 T cells in Susac syndrome. Reverse transcription of about 0.5 to 1 ug RNA was carried out with random hexamers. TCRdb fed the immunoSEQ multiplex PCR reads into MiXCR, producing one record per CDR3 protein. The sample holds 160,000 or so distinct CDR3 sequences, about 95% seen once. What was sequenced was CD4+ T cells from PBMCs. All receptors derive from a human donor with Susac syndrome.

The J gene is TRBJ1-4, the V gene TRBV7-2; no definite D call. This CDR3 spans 16 amino acids. CDR1 is SGHTA, CDR2 FQGNSA, per germline. V was shortened by 1 base and J by 3 bases, with 12 bases between the two germline ends. The DNA for the CDR3 is TGTGCCAGCAGCTTAGTGTCAGGAGGCTCTAATGAAAAACTGTTTTTT. It translates to CASSLVSGGSNEKLFF.

CDR3 nucleotide sequence: TGCAGCGTTCGGGGGTCCTACGAGCAGTACTTC. As protein: CSVRGSYEQYF. This chain joins TRBV29-1 and TRBJ2-7; tentatively, D is TRBD2 (6 bases). The CDR3 has 11 residues. Germline loops: CDR1 SQVTM, CDR2 ANQGSEA. The V and J ends lost 5 bases and 1 base respectively, with 6 bases between them.

The J gene is TRBJ2-1, the V gene TRBV29-1; D remains ambiguous. Germline lookup yields CDR1 SQVTM and CDR2 ANQGSEA. V lost 5 bases, J lost 8 bases, and 4 bases lay in between. This CDR3 is built from 9 residues. CDR3 protein: CSVYYEQFF. The DNA for the CDR3 is TGCAGCGTTTATTATGAGCAGTTCTTC.

The chain is built from TRBV12-3 or TRBV12-4 and TRBJ2-5, with a weak D call TRBD2 (7 bases). CDR3 length: 16 residues. V lost 5 bases and J 2 bases, leaving 18 bases between the germline ends. The CDR3 region is CASSQGGGVAQETQYF. The CDR3 nucleotides are TGTGCCAGCAGTCAGGGAGGGGGGGTGGCTCAAGAGACCCAGTACTTC.